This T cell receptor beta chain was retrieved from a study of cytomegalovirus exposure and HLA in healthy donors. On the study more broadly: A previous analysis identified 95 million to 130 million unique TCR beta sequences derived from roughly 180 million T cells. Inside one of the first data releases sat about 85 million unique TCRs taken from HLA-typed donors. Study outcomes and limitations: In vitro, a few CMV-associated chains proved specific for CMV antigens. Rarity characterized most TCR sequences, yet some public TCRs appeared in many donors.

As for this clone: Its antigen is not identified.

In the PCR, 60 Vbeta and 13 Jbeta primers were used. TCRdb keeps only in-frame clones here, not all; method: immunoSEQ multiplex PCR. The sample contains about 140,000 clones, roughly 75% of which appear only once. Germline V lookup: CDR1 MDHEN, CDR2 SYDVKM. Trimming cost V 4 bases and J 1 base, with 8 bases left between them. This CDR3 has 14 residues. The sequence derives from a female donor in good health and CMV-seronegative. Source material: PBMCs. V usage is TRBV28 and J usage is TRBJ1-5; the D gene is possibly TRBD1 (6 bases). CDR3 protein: CASSSGQSNQPQHF. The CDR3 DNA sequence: TGTGCCAGCAGTTCCGGACAGAGCAATCAGCCCCAGCATTTT.